This is a list of T cell receptor beta chains from one sample in a study of cytomegalovirus exposure and HLA in healthy donors. This table comes from immunoSEQ multiplex PCR, and its TCRdb copy is limited to in-frame clones, with some not included. The sample lists 150,000 or so clones; more than 75% were seen once. Sequences were obtained from PBMCs. Source of these receptors: a woman aged 40 to 55 in good health and CMV-seronegative. Both conserved end residues are part of each CDR3. The order of the fields is D gene, clone size, V gene, J gene, CDR3 protein, CDR3 DNA. A D gene is named only where the DNA matches it firmly. Size values are once, few and many counts, or a class for expanded clones, and some rows have none.

>TRBD2|-|TRBV4-1|TRBJ2-3
CASSQDPRRGGGETQYF
TGCGCCAGCAGCCAAGATCCGAGGCGGGGGGGCGGCGAAACGCAGTATTTT
>TRBD2|-|TRBV6-1|TRBJ2-1
CASNPSGDISEQFF
TGTGCCAGCAATCCTAGCGGGGATATTAGTGAGCAGTTCTTC
>TRBD1|-|TRBV2|TRBJ2-7
CASRAPGQGSYEQYF
TGTGCCAGCAGGGCCCCGGGACAGGGCTCCTACGAGCAGTACTTC
>-|-|TRBV11-2|TRBJ2-2
CASSSAGRSTGELFF
TGTGCCAGCAGCTCGGCGGGACGTTCTACCGGGGAGCTGTTTTTT
>-|-|TRBV11-3|TRBJ2-7
CASSLDAPGSYEQYF
TGTGCCAGCAGCTTAGATGCGCCAGGGTCGTACGAGCAGTACTTC
>-|few|TRBV7-2|TRBJ1-1
CASSLNRDTEAFF
TGTGCCAGCAGCTTAAACAGGGATACTGAAGCTTTCTTT
>-|-|TRBV7-2|TRBJ2-2
CASTPRTERSTGELFF
TGTGCCAGCACCCCGAGGACAGAGCGAAGTACCGGGGAGCTGTTTTTT
>-|-|TRBV6-4|TRBJ2-3
CASSASDKDTQYF
TGTGCCAGCAGTGCGTCAGATAAGGATACGCAGTATTTT
>TRBD2|-|TRBV5-6|TRBJ2-3
CASSQKGLELPDTQYF
TGTGCCAGCAGCCAAAAGGGACTAGAATTGCCAGATACGCAGTATTTT
>-|-|TRBV11-3|TRBJ1-6
CASSLDSRSYNSPLHF
TGTGCCAGCAGCTTAGATAGCCGCTCCTATAATTCACCCCTCCACTTT
>TRBD1|-|TRBV7-3|TRBJ1-2
CASSPFGTGSPGYTF
TGTGCCAGCAGCCCCTTCGGGACAGGGTCTCCGGGCTACACCTTC
>TRBD1|-|TRBV7-2|TRBJ1-1
CASSLAGQWNTEAFF
TGTGCCAGCAGCTTAGCGGGACAGTGGAACACTGAAGCTTTCTTT
>-|-|TRBV5-1|TRBJ1-1
CASSLQGTMNTEAFF
TGCGCCAGCAGCTTACAGGGAACCATGAACACTGAAGCTTTCTTT
>-|-|TRBV10-3|TRBJ1-1
CAISGRGLSGESWQAFF
TGTGCCATCAGCGGGCGCGGGCTATCAGGGGAGTCATGGCAAGCTTTCTTT
>TRBD1|-|TRBV10-3|TRBJ1-2
CAISRRWGEDRGATNYGYTF
TGTGCCATCAGCCGAAGATGGGGGGAAGACAGGGGCGCTACTAACTATGGCTACACCTTC
>TRBD1|-|TRBV2|TRBJ2-1
CARRGEWDRGSNEQFF
TGTGCCAGAAGGGGGGAATGGGACAGGGGATCTAATGAGCAGTTCTTC
>TRBD1|-|TRBV11-2|TRBJ2-5
CASRPGGLETRYF
TGTGCCAGCAGGCCAGGGGGATTAGAGACCCGGTACTTC
>TRBD1|-|TRBV28|TRBJ1-4
CASSLFGRGAGGEKLFF
TGTGCCAGCAGTTTATTTGGTAGGGGAGCAGGGGGTGAAAAACTGTTTTTT
>TRBD1|-|TRBV5-4|TRBJ1-2
CASSSRRDSYWGYTF
TGTGCCAGCAGCTCCCGGAGGGACAGCTATTGGGGCTACACCTTC
>TRBD1|-|TRBV7-8|TRBJ2-7
CASSLGLGQVTYEQYF
TGTGCCAGCAGCTTAGGTTTGGGACAGGTGACCTACGAGCAGTACTTC
>-|-|TRBV7-8|TRBJ1-5
CASSQTGGNQPQHF
TGTGCCAGCAGCCAAACAGGCGGCAATCAGCCCCAGCATTTT
>-|-|TRBV9|TRBJ1-1
CASSVGPSNTEAFF
TGTGCCAGCAGCGTAGGGCCCAGTAACACTGAAGCTTTCTTT
>TRBD1|-|TRBV14|TRBJ1-2
CASSQGQGRLGYTF
TGTGCCAGCAGCCAAGGACAGGGTCGCCTTGGCTACACCTTC
>TRBD2|-|TRBV6-1|TRBJ2-7
CASSEGAGGSYEQYF
TGTGCCAGCAGTGAAGGAGCGGGGGGCTCCTACGAGCAGTACTTC
>TRBD2|-|TRBV2|TRBJ2-3
CATSQRERTDTQYF
TGTGCCACTTCCCAGCGGGAGAGAACAGATACGCAGTATTTT
>TRBD2|-|TRBV4-1|TRBJ2-2
CASSQGAGRAGELFF
TGCGCCAGCAGCCAAGGAGCGGGGCGGGCTGGGGAGCTGTTTTTT
>-|-|TRBV6-6|TRBJ2-7
CATGQREDHEQYF
TGTGCCACAGGCCAACGGGAAGACCACGAGCAGTACTTC
>TRBD1|-|TRBV11-2|TRBJ1-4
CASRMTGEKLFF
TGTGCCAGCAGAATGACAGGGGAAAAACTGTTTTTT
>TRBD1|-|TRBV4-3|TRBJ1-2
CASSVDRSNGYTF
TGCGCCAGTAGCGTGGACAGGAGCAATGGCTACACCTTC